This TCR beta chain was sequenced in a study of T cells in Graves' hyperthyroidism and ophthalmopathy. This clonotype was counted many times. Germline lookup yields CDR1 DFQATT and CDR2 SNEGSKA (reference sequence). The CDR3 sequence is 17 residues long. V lost 5 bases, J lost 0 bases, and 23 bases lay in between. The source material, RNA transcripts, was used to amplify TCR beta CDR3 regions. RT-PCR in the first round (using the HTBI primer set) targeted the TCR CDR3. TCRdb used MiXCR to reprocess the multiplex PCR reads, holding one entry per CDR3 protein. Altogether fewer than 750,000 distinct CDR3 sequences are present, 14% to 15% being singletons, with the ten largest covering around 4.5%. The study included ophthalmopathy patients with Clinical Activity Score at least 3, NOSPECS grade at least 4 and duration under 3 months.

V is TRBV20-1 and J is TRBJ2-7; D perhaps matches TRBD1 (6 bases). The sample consisted of blood. This receptor was identified in a woman in her 40s with Graves' ophthalmopathy. CDR3 sequence: CSAPILGRGPLSYEQYF. The CDR3 DNA reads as TGCAGTGCTCCCATTCTGGGCAGGGGACCCCTCTCCTACGAGCAGTACTTC.